Following are 21 T cell receptor beta chains from one sample sequenced in a study of long-term antiretroviral therapy in people with HIV. Sequencing used immunoSEQ v3.0 at survey level. The data were produced by immunoSEQ multiplex PCR, yet TCRdb's version contains in-frame clones alone and is incomplete. The profile shows some 30,000 clones, about 90% of them singletons. This sample comprised unsorted PBMCs, obtained 1.1 years after starting antiretroviral therapy. The origin of the receptors is a man aged 18 to 29 with HIV.

The gene calls are TRBV11-3 and TRBJ2-5, with TRBD2 matching over 12 bases. Losses at the gene ends were 3 bases for V and 5 bases for J; bases not matched to a gene: 10. The CDR3 contains 17 residues. Germline assignment: CDR1 SGHNT and CDR2 YENEEA. This CDR3 is CASSFGLAGGPEETQYF. CDR3 nucleotides: TGTGCCAGCAGCTTCGGTCTAGCGGGAGGGCCAGAGGAGACCCAGTACTTC.

The chain uses TRBV28 and TRBJ1-2; unclear D gene. The CDR3 has 13 residues. CDR1 is MDHEN and CDR2 is SYDVKM in the germline V gene. V lost 5 bases and J lost 4, with 11 bases in between. The CDR3 sequence is CASSVGRGYGYTF. In DNA, the CDR3 is TGTGCCAGCAGTGTCGGACGGGGCTATGGCTACACCTTC.

The J gene is TRBJ1-3, the V gene TRBV27; 7 bases align to TRBD1. The V gene's germline CDR1 is MNHEY and CDR2 SMNVEV (reference sequence). The trim removed 2 bases at V and 3 bases at J, leaving 1 base unmatched. This CDR3 spans 14 amino acids. Here the CDR3 reads CASSLRGLGNTIYF. The CDR3 DNA sequence: TGTGCCAGCAGTTTAAGGGGGCTTGGAAACACCATATATTTT.

The rearrangement links TRBV6-5 to TRBJ2-2; 8 nucleotides match TRBD2. The CDR3 sequence is 15 residues long. Germline loops: CDR1 MNHEY, CDR2 SVGAGI. V was clipped by 3 bases and J by 6 bases; unmatched bases: 6. The CDR3 nucleotides are TGTGCCAGCAGTTATTTCGGGGGGGCCTCCGGGGAGCTGTTTTTT. Its protein product is CASSYFGGASGELFF.

The genes are TRBV30 and TRBJ1-2; 11 bases map to TRBD1. CDR1 is GTSNPN, CDR2 SVGIG, per germline (reference sequence). V lost 3 bases to trimming and J lost 7 bases; unmatched junction nucleotides: 4. This CDR3 spans 13 amino acids. CDR3 coding DNA: TGTGCCTGGAGCGGGACAGGGGGTGGTGGCTACACCTTC. This codes for CAWSGTGGGGYTF.

V and J are TRBV6-5 and TRBJ1-2; TRBD1 is a possible D gene (6 bases). This CDR3 comprises 13 residues. Germline V lookup: CDR1 MNHEY, CDR2 SVGAGI. Trimming stripped 10 bases from V and 6 bases from J, with 18 bases between. As DNA, the CDR3 is TGTGCCATAACCTCCGGGGGCTCGCATGGCTACACCTTC. Its translation is CAITSGGSHGYTF.

The chain has TRBV7-2 and TRBJ2-7; no reliable D call. Germline V gene lookup returns CDR1 SGHTA and CDR2 FQGNSA. Between the trimmed V and J ends, which lost 1 base and 1 base, there was a span of 11 bases. The CDR3 is 15 residues long. CDR3: CASSLDSLESYEQYF. In DNA form, the CDR3 reads TGTGCCAGCAGCTTAGATTCATTGGAATCCTACGAGCAGTACTTC.

In DNA, the CDR3 is TGTGCCAGCAGCTCCCCGACAGGATATCCCTATGGCTACACCTTC. Its protein product is CASSSPTGYPYGYTF. V usage is TRBV28 and J usage is TRBJ1-2, with a weak D call TRBD1 (6 bases). The ends were cut back, 6 bases at V and 4 bases at J, with 18 bases in the middle. The germline CDR1 and CDR2 sequences are MDHEN and SYDVKM. The CDR3 is 15 residues long.

The chain couples TRBV21-1 to TRBJ2-5; the DNA was not used to check the table's D call, TRBD1. TRBV21-1 is classified as a pseudogene. The length of the CDR3 is 15 residues. The CDR3 loop is CASSGETGVMETQYF. The CDR3 bases are TGTGCCAGCAGCGGGGAAACAGGGGTAATGGAGACCCAGTACTTC.

The chain links TRBV2 to TRBJ2-5, with 10 bases fitting TRBD1. J was trimmed by 3 bases and V by 6 bases; bases with no gene match: 10. Germline CDR1 is SNHLY and CDR2 is FYNNEI. The CDR3 covers 16 residues. CDR3: CASSGPRTGGKETQYF. As DNA, the CDR3 is TGTGCCAGCAGCGGTCCTCGGACAGGGGGTAAAGAGACCCAGTACTTC.

V and J are TRBV4-1 and TRBJ1-1; D unclear. The CDR3 is 16 amino acids. With 0 bases removed from V and 1 base from J, the gap between germline ends came to 12 bases. CDR1 and CDR2 from the germline V gene are MGHRA and YSYEKL. The CDR3 nucleotides are TGCGCCAGCAGCCAAGATCGGGCGGGAGGGAACACTGAAGCTTTCTTT. It is translated as CASSQDRAGGNTEAFF.

Only a few counts were recorded for this clone. The chain joins TRBV4-1 to TRBJ2-7; D might be TRBD2 (7 bases). CDR1 and CDR2 (germline): MGHRA, YSYEKL. This CDR3 is built from 14 residues. The V end lost 5 bases, the J end lost 5 bases, and 16 bases lay between the germline ends. The CDR3 sequence: CASSEGGSRNEQYF. The DNA of the CDR3 is TGCGCCAGCAGCGAGGGGGGGAGCAGGAACGAGCAGTACTTC.

The CDR3 DNA reads TGTGCCAGCTCACCCCAGGACGTTTACAATGAGCAGTTCTTC. Amino acids: CASSPQDVYNEQFF. The chain combines TRBV18 with TRBJ2-1; D not certain. This CDR3 contains 14 residues. CDR1 and CDR2 (germline): KGHSH, LQKENI. The V and J ends lost 3 bases and 4 bases respectively, with 10 bases between them.

This chain uses TRBV6-6 with TRBJ1-4; 7 bases agree with TRBD1. With 5 bases clipped from V and 3 bases from J, the junction kept 6 bases outside the gene matches. Germline CDR1 is MNHNY and CDR2 is SVGAGI (reference sequence). The CDR3 is 15 amino acids. CDR3 loop: CASSDWDSSNEKLFF. As DNA, the CDR3 is TGTGCCAGCAGTGATTGGGACAGCTCTAATGAAAAACTGTTTTTT.

In its sample, this clone was seen once. This rearrangement joins TRBV7-6 to TRBJ2-7, with unresolved D. Looked up from germline, CDR1 is SGHVS and CDR2 is FNYEAQ. Deletions cut 1 base from V and 9 bases from J, with 7 bases between. The CDR3 consists of 11 residues. The CDR3 bases are TGTGCCAGCAGCTTAGGGGCGATGCAGTACTTC. The encoded protein is CASSLGAMQYF.

The V call is TRBV27, the J call TRBJ2-7, with unresolved D. V was trimmed by 8 bases and J by 0 bases, leaving 11 bases between them. Germline-derived CDR1 and CDR2 are MNHEY and SMNVEV (reference sequence). The CDR3 has 13 amino acids. CDR3 DNA: TGTGCCAGCGGAATAGGGAACTCCTACGAGCAGTACTTC. It codes for CASGIGNSYEQYF.

The V call is TRBV7-2, the J call TRBJ2-7, with 11 nucleotides matching TRBD2. The CDR3 contains 16 residues. J lost 2 bases, V lost 5 bases, and 8 bases had no gene match. Germline assignment: CDR1 SGHTA and CDR2 FQGNSA. The CDR3 sequence is CASSLAGLAVTYEQYF. CDR3 DNA sequence: TGTGCCAGCAGCCTCGCGGGACTAGCGGTAACCTACGAGCAGTACTTC.

This clone was seen once. The chain combines TRBV6-5 with TRBJ2-5; 12 bases agree with TRBD2. CDR3 size: 15 residues. Germline trimming cut 6 bases from V and 4 bases from J; bases unmatched to any gene: 6. From germline, CDR1 is MNHEY and CDR2 SVGAGI. CDR3 protein: CASRFLAGGRETQYF. CDR3 in DNA: TGTGCCAGCAGATTCCTAGCGGGGGGGCGAGAGACCCAGTACTTC.

This chain joins TRBV28 and TRBJ2-7, with D tentatively TRBD1 (6 bases). The CDR3 spans 14 residues. Germline CDR1 MDHEN, CDR2 SYDVKM. The V and J ends lost 4 bases and 0 bases respectively, with 10 bases between them. The CDR3 DNA follows: TGTGCCAGCAGTTCGCCGACAGGCTCCTACGAGCAGTACTTC. It yields the protein CASSSPTGSYEQYF.

The chain joins TRBV2 to TRBJ1-4; D unresolved. The CDR3 runs to 16 residues. Germline CDR1 reads SNHLY; CDR2 reads FYNNEI. Trimming removed 4 bases at V and 0 bases at J, with 12 bases between. CDR3 sequence: CASSVVEEATNEKLFF. In DNA, the CDR3 is TGTGCCAGCAGTGTTGTAGAAGAGGCAACTAATGAAAAACTGTTTTTT.

This clone has only a few counts. The rearrangement uses TRBV2 and TRBJ2-3; tentatively, D is TRBD2 (7 bases). Germline lookup yields CDR1 SNHLY and CDR2 FYNNEI. The CDR3 spans 14 residues. The ends were cut back, 3 bases at V and 5 bases at J, with 12 bases in the middle. CDR3 sequence (DNA): TGTGCCAGCAGTGAGGCGGGGGCCGGAGATACGCAGTATTTT. It yields the protein CASSEAGAGDTQYF.